These T cell receptor beta chains were read from a single sample in a study of sequential checkpoint blockade in melanoma. Generated by immunoSEQ multiplex PCR, the TCRdb table keeps only in-frame clones and is missing some. The table has about 27,000 clones, 60% to 85% seen once. The sample here was CD8+ T cells sorted from blood (inferred from file names), taken from a patient given nivolumab and ipilimumab in sequence. The receptors here all came from a human donor with melanoma. The CDR3 runs from the conserved cysteine through the conserved F or W. D genes are given only for firm matches. Clone size is stated in some rows and not others, as once, few, many or a class when expanded.

D gene	V gene	J gene	clone size	CDR3 DNA	CDR3 protein
-	TRBV4-1	TRBJ1-5	-	TGCGCCAGCAGCCAAGATGGGGCAGGTGGACAGCCCCAGCATTTT	CASSQDGAGGQPQHF
-	TRBV7-2	TRBJ1-5	-	TGTGCCAGCAGCTTATTTCAGGGTTTGGGTCAGCCCCAGCATTTT	CASSLFQGLGQPQHF
TRBD1	TRBV5-1	TRBJ2-7	-	TGCGCCAGCAGCTTGAGCTTGGGACAGGGGTCAGACGAGCAGTACTTC	CASSLSLGQGSDEQYF
TRBD1	TRBV28	TRBJ2-7	-	TGTGCCAGCAGTTTCCCCCGGACAGGGAAAAACGCCTACGAGCAGTACTTC	CASSFPRTGKNAYEQYF
TRBD1	TRBV7-9	TRBJ2-5	once	TGTGCCAGCAGCTTAGACGTCCGGACAGGGGCCCAAGAGACCCAGTACTTC	CASSLDVRTGAQETQYF
TRBD1	TRBV4-1	TRBJ2-3	-	TGCGCCAGCAGCCCCCGACAGGGGTGGACAGATACGCAGTATTTT	CASSPRQGWTDTQYF
TRBD1	TRBV18	TRBJ2-7	few	TGTGCCAGCTCACCGGGACAGGAGTTCACCTACGAGCAGTACTTC	CASSPGQEFTYEQYF
-	TRBV15	TRBJ2-3	-	TGTGCCACCAGCTTATCCGGGACAGCGGGAGATACGCAGTATTTT	CATSLSGTAGDTQYF
-	TRBV18	TRBJ2-5	-	TGTGCCAGCTCACTCCGGTTCCAGGGGTCCCAGGAGACCCAGTACTTC	CASSLRFQGSQETQYF
-	TRBV5-1	TRBJ2-7	-	TGCGCCAGCAGCTTGGGTGGGGGGGCCTATTCGTTTGGATACGAGCAGTACTTC	CASSLGGGAYSFGYEQYF
TRBD2	TRBV9	TRBJ2-5	medium-sized	TGTGCCAGCAGCGCCAGGACTAGCGGGGAGCAAGAGACCCAGTACTTC	CASSARTSGEQETQYF
TRBD2	TRBV6-4	TRBJ2-1	-	TGTGCCAGCAGTGGGGTAGCGGGGGTAAACGATGAGCAGTTCTTC	CASSGVAGVNDEQFF
-	TRBV18	TRBJ2-7	-	TGTGCCAGCTCAAGTCCGGGACAATACTACTACGAGCAGTACTTC	CASSSPGQYYYEQYF
-	TRBV6-5	TRBJ1-2	-	TGTGCCAGCAGTTACCTCGAGGATCTGGGCTACACCTTC	CASSYLEDLGYTF
-	TRBV7-9	TRBJ2-7	-	TGTGCCAGCAGCTTTTCCAGTTCCTACGAGCAGTACTTC	CASSFSSSYEQYF
TRBD2	TRBV11-3	TRBJ2-1	few	TGTGCCAGCAGCCCCCCTCTAGCGGCTGAGCAGTTCTTC	CASSPPLAAEQFF
TRBD1	TRBV19	TRBJ1-1	-	TGTGCCAGTAGTCTTCGGACAGGAGCTGAGATGAACACTGAAGCTTTCTTT	CASSLRTGAEMNTEAFF
TRBD1	TRBV25-1	TRBJ2-1	-	TGTGCCAGCAGTGATGGGGGACAGGAGTTTGGTGAGCAGTTCTTC	CASSDGGQEFGEQFF
TRBD2	TRBV9	TRBJ2-2	-	TGTGCCAGCAGCGTAGGGAATAGCGGGGGGTCCACCGGGGAGCTGTTTTTT	CASSVGNSGGSTGELFF
TRBD2	TRBV7-9	TRBJ2-7	few	TGTGCCAGCAGCTTAGGTAGCGGGGAAAGCTCCTACGAGCAGTACTTC	CASSLGSGESSYEQYF
-	TRBV6-1	TRBJ2-7	-	TGTGCCAGCAGTAGTCTCCGGGACAATGACTACGAGCAGTACTTC	CASSSLRDNDYEQYF
-	TRBV6-1	TRBJ2-1	-	TGTGCCAGCAGCCCCCCGGGGGTCACCTACAATGAGCAGTTCTTC	CASSPPGVTYNEQFF
-	TRBV29-1	TRBJ2-1	-	TGCAGCGTTGGACAGTACAATGAGCAGTTCTTC	CSVGQYNEQFF
TRBD1	TRBV28	TRBJ1-1	-	TGTGCCAGCAGTTTAAACAGGGGTTCCGCTGAAGCTTTCTTT	CASSLNRGSAEAFF
-	TRBV27	TRBJ2-7	few	TGTGCCAGCAGTTTATCCCCGGGGGGCAGAAGCTCCTACGAGCAGTACTTC	CASSLSPGGRSSYEQYF
-	TRBV7-9	TRBJ1-2	-	TGTGCCAGCCGTCCCGGGGGGAGCTATGGCTACACCTTC	CASRPGGSYGYTF
TRBD2	TRBV5-6	TRBJ2-1	-	TGTGCCAGCAGCTTGCGGGGGGGCCAAGGTAATGAGCAGTTCTTC	CASSLRGGQGNEQFF
TRBD2	TRBV10-3	TRBJ2-6	-	TGTGCCATCAGTGATCCGGGGGGGGCTGGGGCCAACGTCCTGACTTTC	CAISDPGGAGANVLTF
-	TRBV30	TRBJ2-3	-	TGTGCCTGGAGTGTACTAGGGGGAGATACGCAGTATTTT	CAWSVLGGDTQYF
TRBD1	TRBV7-3	TRBJ1-2	-	TGCGCCAGCAGCCAACCGGGACAGGGGACGGACTATGGCTACACCTTC	CASSQPGQGTDYGYTF
-	TRBV2	TRBJ1-1	-	TGTGCCAGCAGCGCGGGGGGCTACACTGAAGCTTTCTTT	CASSAGGYTEAFF
TRBD2	TRBV2	TRBJ2-1	-	TGTGCCAGCCTGGGACTAGCGGGGGGTAATGAGCAGTTCTTC	CASLGLAGGNEQFF
TRBD1	TRBV28	TRBJ2-2	few	TGTGCCAGCAGCATAAAGGTCACAGGGGCTGGGGAGCTGTTTTTT	CASSIKVTGAGELFF
TRBD2	TRBV7-2	TRBJ2-7	-	TGTGCCAGCAGCTATTCCGGGACGGGAGGGTACGAGCAGTACTTC	CASSYSGTGGYEQYF
TRBD1	TRBV7-9	TRBJ2-5	-	TGTGCCAGCAGCCCACACCCCCGGGACAGGGGATACCAAGAGACCCAGTACTTC	CASSPHPRDRGYQETQYF
TRBD1	TRBV28	TRBJ2-5	-	TGTGCCAGCAGACCAACAGGGGTAGGCGAGACCCAGTACTTC	CASRPTGVGETQYF
-	TRBV7-8	TRBJ2-7	-	TGTGCCAGCAGCTCCTTACAGGGAAAAATCTACGAGCAGTACTTC	CASSSLQGKIYEQYF
TRBD1	TRBV2	TRBJ2-6	-	TGTGCCAGCAGTGGAGGGGGCCTACGTGGGGCCAACGTCCTGACTTTC	CASSGGGLRGANVLTF
TRBD1	TRBV28	TRBJ2-2	-	TGTGCCAGCAGTTTCCCCGGACAGGGGACCGGGGAGCTGTTTTTT	CASSFPGQGTGELFF